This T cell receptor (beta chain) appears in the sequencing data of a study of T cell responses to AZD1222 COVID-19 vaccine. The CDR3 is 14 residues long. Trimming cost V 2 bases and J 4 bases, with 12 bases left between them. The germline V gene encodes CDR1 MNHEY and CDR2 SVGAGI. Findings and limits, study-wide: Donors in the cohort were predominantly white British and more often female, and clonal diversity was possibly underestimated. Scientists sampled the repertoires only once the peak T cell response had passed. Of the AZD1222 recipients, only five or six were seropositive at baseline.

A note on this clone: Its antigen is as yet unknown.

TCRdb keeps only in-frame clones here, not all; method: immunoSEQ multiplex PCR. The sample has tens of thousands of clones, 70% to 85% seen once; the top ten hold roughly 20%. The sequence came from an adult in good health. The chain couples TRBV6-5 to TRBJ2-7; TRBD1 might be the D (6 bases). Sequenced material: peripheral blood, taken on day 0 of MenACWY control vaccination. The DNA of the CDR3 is TGTGCCAGCAGTTACGACGGGACAAAGTACGAGCAGTACTTC. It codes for CASSYDGTKYEQYF.